Presented here are 5 T cell receptor beta chains from one specimen sequenced in a study of human T cells and chemical hapten exposure. TCRdb re-called the RACE reads with MiXCR, one entry per CDR3 protein. The sample has roughly 80,000 distinct CDR3 sequences, approximately 12% seen once. Time point: patch test 1, 2 weeks after DPC sensitization. Treatment denoted: therapeutic diphenylcyclopropenone sensitization with weekly scalp DPC. The source was whole blood, collected in connection with sensitization to the hapten diphenylcyclopropenone (DPC). The receptors derive from a woman aged 50 to 65 with alopecia areata. Some clones in this sample may be carry-over from other donors' samples.

The chain has TRBV9 and TRBJ2-1, with a tentative D call TRBD2 (7 bases). The CDR3 extends over 17 amino acids. V shed 2 bases and J shed 1 base, with 16 bases lying between them. Germline V gene sequence: CDR1 SGDLS, CDR2 YYNGEE. CDR3 protein: CASSVPIGGPSYNEQFF. CDR3 bases: TGTGCCAGCAGCGTCCCTATCGGGGGGCCTTCCTACAATGAGCAGTTCTTC.

This clonotype was observed many times. CDR3 protein: CASSPPGGNTIYF. CDR3 coding DNA: TGTGCCAGCTCACCACCCGGCGGAAACACCATATATTTT. This chain joins TRBV18 and TRBJ1-3; no clear D gene. Trimming removed 0 bases from V and 4 bases from J, with 4 bases in between. The CDR3 contains 13 residues. Germline CDR1 reads KGHSH; CDR2 reads LQKENI.

This clonotype was picked up a small number of times. The chain couples TRBV10-3 to TRBJ2-7; D remains unclear. Germline V CDR1 and CDR2: ENHRY, SYGVKD. Trimming stripped 3 bases from V and 0 bases from J, with 12 bases between. The CDR3 loop spans 15 amino acids. The CDR3 DNA follows: TGTGCCATCAGTGATCCAGGTTCCAGCTCCTACGAGCAGTACTTC. It is translated as CAISDPGSSSYEQYF.

The chain employs TRBV18 and TRBJ2-1; 13 bases agree with TRBD2. CDR1 KGHSH and CDR2 LQKENI come from the germline V gene. The CDR3 sequence is 16 residues long. The V gene end was trimmed by 4 bases and the J gene end by 9 bases; junction bases not matched to a gene: 9. The CDR3 spells CASSHRTSGGGGEQFF. DNA of the CDR3: TGTGCCAGCTCACACCGGACTAGCGGGGGAGGTGGTGAGCAGTTCTTC.

A word on this clonotype: A much more abundant neighbour one base away suggests this may be a read error. The chain has TRBV12-3 or TRBV12-4 and TRBJ1-5; possibly TRBD1 for D (6 bases). Trimming removed 5 bases at V and 7 bases at J, with 15 bases between. This CDR3 is 14 amino acids long. CDR3 protein: CASSPTGHEQPQHF. As DNA, the CDR3 is TGTGCCAGCAGTCCTACAGGGCATGAGCAGCCCCAGCATTTT.